This TCR beta chain is drawn from a study of long-term antiretroviral therapy in people with HIV. This clone was detected only once. The immunoSEQ assay was v3.0, run at survey level. Sequencing was performed with immunoSEQ multiplex PCR; in TCRdb, only in-frame clones are kept and a portion is missing. The sample lists tens of thousands of clones; 75% to 85% were seen once. The sequenced sample was unsorted PBMCs, obtained 0.3 years after starting antiretroviral therapy. The source of this sequence is a man between 18 and 35 years old with HIV.

This CDR3 reads CASKSGYTEAFF. CDR3 bases: TGTGCCAGCAAGTCTGGGTACACTGAAGCTTTCTTT. The rearrangement joins TRBV27 to TRBJ1-1; D call uncertain. Trimming pared 7 bases from V and 3 bases from J, leaving 9 bases between. Germline CDR1 MNHEY, CDR2 SMNVEV (reference sequence). The CDR3 has 12 residues.